These T cell receptor beta chains were read from a single sample in a study of response to subunit inactivated influenza vaccine. TCRdb re-analysed the RT-PCR reads in MiXCR, keeping a single row per CDR3 protein. The top ten clones hold 7.5% to 8% of a sample with 600,000 to 850,000 distinct CDR3 sequences, less than 15% of them seen once. The specimen comprised PBMCs from blood, sampled approximately 15 days before vaccination. The receptors stem from a man aged 45 to 65 who received an inactivated influenza vaccine. Each CDR3 is given with its conserved first and last residue. The order of the fields is J gene, clone size, V gene, D gene, CDR3 DNA, CDR3 protein. A D gene is named only where the DNA matches it firmly. Expanded clones get a size class; other rows say once, few or many, or leave the size out.

J gene: TRBJ2-2; clone size: .; V gene: TRBV10-3; D gene: .; CDR3 DNA: TGTGCCAACAGCCAGACGAACACCGGGGAGCTGTTTTTT; CDR3 protein: CANSQTNTGELFF
J gene: TRBJ2-2; clone size: few; V gene: TRBV6-2/TRBV6-3; D gene: .; CDR3 DNA: TGTGCCAGCAACGACCCCGGTCGGGGGGGGGAGCTGTTTTTT; CDR3 protein: CASNDPGRGGELFF
J gene: TRBJ2-2; clone size: many; V gene: TRBV20-1; D gene: TRBD1; CDR3 DNA: TGCAGTGCTAGAGATCAGGGACAGGGGACCGGGGAGCTGTTTTTT; CDR3 protein: CSARDQGQGTGELFF
J gene: TRBJ2-1; clone size: few; V gene: TRBV24-1; D gene: .; CDR3 DNA: TGTGCCACCAGTGATTTTAGTGAAGGGATATGGAACTACAATGAGCAGTTCTTC; CDR3 protein: CATSDFSEGIWNYNEQFF
J gene: TRBJ2-7; clone size: .; V gene: TRBV28; D gene: .; CDR3 DNA: TGTGCCAGCAGTTTCGACAACCGCTTCAACGAGCAGTACTTC; CDR3 protein: CASSFDNRFNEQYF
J gene: TRBJ2-7; clone size: .; V gene: TRBV20-1; D gene: .; CDR3 DNA: TGCAGTGCTACCAAGGGGCAGGGCGCCTACGAGCAGTACTTC; CDR3 protein: CSATKGQGAYEQYF
J gene: TRBJ2-1; clone size: few; V gene: TRBV3-1; D gene: TRBD1; CDR3 DNA: TGTGCCAGCAGCCAAGACCGCGACAGGGGCAATGAGCAGTTCTTC; CDR3 protein: CASSQDRDRGNEQFF
J gene: TRBJ1-2; clone size: many; V gene: TRBV7-9; D gene: .; CDR3 DNA: TGTGCCAGCAGCCGCGCCGCGCTAAACTATGGCTACACCTTC; CDR3 protein: CASSRAALNYGYTF
J gene: TRBJ2-3; clone size: many; V gene: TRBV2; D gene: TRBD2; CDR3 DNA: TGTGCCAGCAGTACCACTAGCGGGAGAGAAACAGATACGCAGTATTTT; CDR3 protein: CASSTTSGRETDTQYF
J gene: TRBJ2-1; clone size: .; V gene: TRBV13; D gene: .; CDR3 DNA: TGTGCCAGCAGCCTGGGGCGGGGTCTCTCCTACAATGAGCAGTTCTTC; CDR3 protein: CASSLGRGLSYNEQFF
J gene: TRBJ1-1; clone size: many; V gene: TRBV12-3/TRBV12-4; D gene: .; CDR3 DNA: TGTGCCAGCAGTTTTCGGGAGATATTGAACACTGAAGCTTTCTTT; CDR3 protein: CASSFREILNTEAFF
J gene: TRBJ2-7; clone size: many; V gene: TRBV7-2; D gene: TRBD2; CDR3 DNA: TGTGCCAGCAGCTTAGTCTGGGACTATACCTACGAGCAGTACTTC; CDR3 protein: CASSLVWDYTYEQYF
J gene: TRBJ2-7; clone size: .; V gene: TRBV5-1; D gene: TRBD1; CDR3 DNA: TGCGCCAGCAGCTGGGGACAGGGACACTCCTACGAGCAGTACTTC; CDR3 protein: CASSWGQGHSYEQYF
J gene: TRBJ2-7; clone size: many; V gene: TRBV27; D gene: TRBD2; CDR3 DNA: TGTGCCAGCAGTCCCGGACTAGCCGGCGAGCAGTACTTC; CDR3 protein: CASSPGLAGEQYF
J gene: TRBJ2-1; clone size: few; V gene: TRBV5-1; D gene: .; CDR3 DNA: TGCGCCAGCAGCGTGGAGGACCCGAGCTACAATGAGCAGTTCTTC; CDR3 protein: CASSVEDPSYNEQFF
J gene: TRBJ2-5; clone size: .; V gene: TRBV7-6; D gene: TRBD2; CDR3 DNA: TGTGCCAGCAGCTTAGGGGCTAGCGGGAGGTGGATAGACCACGAGACCCAGTACTTC; CDR3 protein: CASSLGASGRWIDHETQYF
J gene: TRBJ2-1; clone size: .; V gene: TRBV2; D gene: .; CDR3 DNA: TGTGCCAGCACCGGCCGACTAGTCCGTAGGAATGAGCAGTTCTTC; CDR3 protein: CASTGRLVRRNEQFF
J gene: TRBJ1-5; clone size: few; V gene: TRBV30; D gene: .; CDR3 DNA: TGTGCCTGGAGTGCCGGGTCCAGGGGTCAGCCCCAGCATTTT; CDR3 protein: CAWSAGSRGQPQHF
J gene: TRBJ2-2; clone size: few; V gene: TRBV9; D gene: .; CDR3 DNA: TGTGCCAGCAGCGTAGCTCCCACCGGGGAGCTGTTTTTT; CDR3 protein: CASSVAPTGELFF
J gene: TRBJ2-7; clone size: .; V gene: TRBV12-3/TRBV12-4; D gene: TRBD1; CDR3 DNA: TGTGCCAGCAGTCAAATAGGGACAGGGAACGAGCAGTACTTC; CDR3 protein: CASSQIGTGNEQYF
J gene: TRBJ2-3; clone size: few; V gene: TRBV4-1; D gene: .; CDR3 DNA: TGCGCCAGCAGCCTACGGGCCAGGGGAAGCACAGATACGCAGTATTTT; CDR3 protein: CASSLRARGSTDTQYF
J gene: TRBJ1-4; clone size: .; V gene: TRBV4-1; D gene: TRBD1; CDR3 DNA: TGCGCCAGCAGCCAAGATCCGAGCAACAGGGGTAGGAAAAAACTGTTTTTT; CDR3 protein: CASSQDPSNRGRKKLFF
J gene: TRBJ2-2; clone size: .; V gene: TRBV4-3; D gene: .; CDR3 DNA: TGCGCCAGCAGCCAAGATCATGAGGGGGCCGGGGAGCTGTTTTTT; CDR3 protein: CASSQDHEGAGELFF
J gene: TRBJ2-3; clone size: many; V gene: TRBV15; D gene: TRBD2; CDR3 DNA: TGTGCCACCAGCAGCCTTAGCGGGGGGTTCAGCACAGATACGCAGTATTTT; CDR3 protein: CATSSLSGGFSTDTQYF
J gene: TRBJ1-5; clone size: few; V gene: TRBV9; D gene: .; CDR3 DNA: TGTGCCAGCAGCGCTACGGGCTTTGCCGGTGCGCCCCAGCATTTT; CDR3 protein: CASSATGFAGAPQHF
J gene: TRBJ2-3; clone size: .; V gene: TRBV14; D gene: .; CDR3 DNA: TGTGCCAGCAGCCTAGACACGGGACCTCCACTATCCACAGATACGCAGTATTTT; CDR3 protein: CASSLDTGPPLSTDTQYF
J gene: TRBJ1-3; clone size: .; V gene: TRBV7-2; D gene: .; CDR3 DNA: TGTGCCAGCAGCTTAGACGGGTTAGGGAACACCATATATTTT; CDR3 protein: CASSLDGLGNTIYF
J gene: TRBJ2-7; clone size: .; V gene: TRBV28; D gene: .; CDR3 DNA: TGTGCCAGCAGTTTAGTAGGGACAACGGTTTACGAGCAGTACTTC; CDR3 protein: CASSLVGTTVYEQYF
J gene: TRBJ1-1; clone size: .; V gene: TRBV27; D gene: .; CDR3 DNA: TGTGCCAGCAGTTTAGACCCTTGGGGCACTGAAGCTTTCTTT; CDR3 protein: CASSLDPWGTEAFF
J gene: TRBJ2-6; clone size: few; V gene: TRBV29-1; D gene: .; CDR3 DNA: TGCAGCGTTGAATTAGGGACGACTGGGGCCAACGTCCTGACTTTC; CDR3 protein: CSVELGTTGANVLTF
J gene: TRBJ1-5; clone size: few; V gene: TRBV4-1; D gene: .; CDR3 DNA: TGCGCCAGCAGCCAAGAAGGTAACAGGGTCGATCAGCCCCAGCATTTT; CDR3 protein: CASSQEGNRVDQPQHF
J gene: TRBJ1-1; clone size: few; V gene: TRBV29-1; D gene: TRBD1; CDR3 DNA: TGCAGCGTCACAGGGGGCTCTGAAGCTTTCTTT; CDR3 protein: CSVTGGSEAFF
J gene: TRBJ2-7; clone size: .; V gene: TRBV5-1; D gene: TRBD1; CDR3 DNA: TGCGCCAGCAGCTTCTCATCGGGACAGGGTGCCAACGAGCAGTACTTC; CDR3 protein: CASSFSSGQGANEQYF
J gene: TRBJ1-2; clone size: .; V gene: TRBV12-3/TRBV12-4; D gene: .; CDR3 DNA: TGTGCCAGCAGATCGACCGAGAGATATGGCTACACCTTC; CDR3 protein: CASRSTERYGYTF
J gene: TRBJ2-1; clone size: .; V gene: TRBV29-1; D gene: .; CDR3 DNA: TGCAGCATTTCACAGGCTAGAGGATACAATGAGCAGTTCTTC; CDR3 protein: CSISQARGYNEQFF
J gene: TRBJ2-1; clone size: few; V gene: TRBV6-1; D gene: .; CDR3 DNA: TGTGCCAGCAGGACCTCCGGGGGAACCTACAATGAGCAGTTCTTC; CDR3 protein: CASRTSGGTYNEQFF
J gene: TRBJ2-7; clone size: .; V gene: TRBV20-1; D gene: .; CDR3 DNA: TGCAGTGCTGGACAGCCAAGCTCCTACGAGCAGTACTTC; CDR3 protein: CSAGQPSSYEQYF
J gene: TRBJ2-7; clone size: .; V gene: TRBV3-1; D gene: TRBD2; CDR3 DNA: TGTGCCAGCAGCCTGGAGGGAGGGGCCGAGCAGTACTTC; CDR3 protein: CASSLEGGAEQYF
J gene: TRBJ2-2; clone size: few; V gene: TRBV12-3/TRBV12-4; D gene: TRBD1; CDR3 DNA: TGTGCCAGCAGTCCGACAGGGGGCTGGAACGGGGAGCTGTTTTTT; CDR3 protein: CASSPTGGWNGELFF
J gene: TRBJ1-5; clone size: few; V gene: TRBV20-1; D gene: .; CDR3 DNA: TGCAGTGCTAGAGATCGAGTAGGGGTCAATCAGCCCCAGCATTTT; CDR3 protein: CSARDRVGVNQPQHF
J gene: TRBJ2-7; clone size: once; V gene: TRBV7-7; D gene: .; CDR3 DNA: TGTGCTAGCAGCTTCGTCGACAGGGAGGGACACGAGCAGTACTTC; CDR3 protein: CASSFVDREGHEQYF
J gene: TRBJ2-1; clone size: many; V gene: TRBV12-3/TRBV12-4; D gene: TRBD1; CDR3 DNA: TGTGCCAGCAGCCGTCGGGCAGGGGGAATTCATGAGCAGTTCTTC; CDR3 protein: CASSRRAGGIHEQFF
J gene: TRBJ2-2; clone size: .; V gene: TRBV19; D gene: TRBD1; CDR3 DNA: TGTGCCAGTAGTGTAATTCCCGGGACAGGGAAGGACGGGGAGCTGTTTTTT; CDR3 protein: CASSVIPGTGKDGELFF
J gene: TRBJ2-7; clone size: .; V gene: TRBV4-1; D gene: TRBD1; CDR3 DNA: TGCGCCAGCAGCCACCGACAGGGTTACGAGCAGTACTTC; CDR3 protein: CASSHRQGYEQYF
J gene: TRBJ2-1; clone size: few; V gene: TRBV20-1; D gene: TRBD2; CDR3 DNA: TGCAGTGCTAGAGATGGGGCGGGGGGGTACAATGAGCAGTTCTTC; CDR3 protein: CSARDGAGGYNEQFF
J gene: TRBJ2-2; clone size: few; V gene: TRBV15; D gene: .; CDR3 DNA: TGTGCCACCAGCAAAGGAGTGGCCGGGGAGCTGTTTTTT; CDR3 protein: CATSKGVAGELFF
J gene: TRBJ1-1; clone size: .; V gene: TRBV7-3; D gene: .; CDR3 DNA: TGTGCCAGCAGCTCCGGGACAAGGGCCCCGGCTTTCTTT; CDR3 protein: CASSSGTRAPAFF
J gene: TRBJ2-7; clone size: few; V gene: TRBV5-1; D gene: TRBD1; CDR3 DNA: TGCGCCAGCAGCTTGGAGGCGACAGGGATACTAGGGTCCTACGAGCAGTACTTC; CDR3 protein: CASSLEATGILGSYEQYF
J gene: TRBJ1-2; clone size: few; V gene: TRBV12-3/TRBV12-4; D gene: .; CDR3 DNA: TGTGCCAGCAGTTTCGTCTCCGGAGGGTCCGTTGGCTACACCTTC; CDR3 protein: CASSFVSGGSVGYTF
J gene: TRBJ2-5; clone size: .; V gene: TRBV29-1; D gene: .; CDR3 DNA: TGCAGCGTTGGTGCGAACCAAGAGACCCAGTACTTC; CDR3 protein: CSVGANQETQYF
J gene: TRBJ2-5; clone size: many; V gene: TRBV11-2; D gene: .; CDR3 DNA: TGTGCCAGCAGCTCCATTGTAACAGAGACCCAGTACTTC; CDR3 protein: CASSSIVTETQYF
J gene: TRBJ2-1; clone size: .; V gene: TRBV3-1; D gene: TRBD2; CDR3 DNA: TGTGCCAGCAGCCAGCCGGGACTAGTGGGGAACAATGAGCAGTTCTTC; CDR3 protein: CASSQPGLVGNNEQFF
J gene: TRBJ1-4; clone size: .; V gene: TRBV5-1; D gene: TRBD1; CDR3 DNA: TGCGCCAGCAGCTTGCAGGGACAGGGGAATGAAAAACTGTTTTTT; CDR3 protein: CASSLQGQGNEKLFF
J gene: TRBJ2-1; clone size: many; V gene: TRBV29-1; D gene: .; CDR3 DNA: TGCAGCGCTTACCAGCAGGGGATTCGCGGCAATGAGCAGTTCTTC; CDR3 protein: CSAYQQGIRGNEQFF